Following are 27 T cell receptor beta chains from one sample sequenced in a study of molecular identifiers for immune sequencing clone quantification. TCRdb reprocessed the PCR reads with MiXCR, giving one entry per CDR3 protein. The table records about 510,000 distinct CDR3 sequences, about a fifth of them present only once. The sequenced sample consisted of naive CD8+ T cells from blood, with Jurkat cell RNA spiked in. The subset here: FACS-sorted CD8+CD4-CCR7+CD45RA+ naive T cells. Source of these receptors: a human donor in good health. Some libraries in this study had Jurkat cell RNA spiked in.

The rearrangement links TRBV7-4 to TRBJ1-5; D call uncertain. Germline V gives CDR1 SGHVT, CDR2 SQSDAQ. This CDR3 has 13 residues. CDR3 amino acids: CVRMEGSNQPQHF. In nucleotides, the CDR3 is TGTGTCAGGATGGAGGGTAGCAATCAGCCCCAGCATTTT.

This clonotype occurred a few times. V and J are TRBV29-1 and TRBJ2-2; 7 bases line up with TRBD2. This CDR3 region has 16 residues. CDR1 and CDR2 (germline): SQVTM, ANQGSEA. Trimming at V came to 0 bases and at J to 2 bases, leaving 6 bases not matched to a gene. CDR3 DNA sequence: TGCAGCGTTGAAGATGCCGGGGGGAGAAACACCGGGGAGCTGTTTTTT. Amino acids: CSVEDAGGRNTGELFF.

The chain employs TRBV29-1 and TRBJ2-1; D possibly corresponds to TRBD2 (6 bases). This CDR3 spans 15 amino acids. Germline V CDR1 and CDR2: SQVTM, ANQGSEA. The ends were cut back, 0 bases at V and 4 bases at J, with 13 bases in the middle. The CDR3 loop reads CSVEDRGRPYNEQFF. In nucleotides, the CDR3 is TGCAGCGTTGAAGATCGGGGGAGGCCATACAATGAGCAGTTCTTC.

This clonotype appeared a few times. The rearrangement joins TRBV7-6 to TRBJ2-1, with D hard to call. CDR1 is SGHVS and CDR2 is FNYEAQ in the germline V gene. The V and J ends lost 3 bases and 0 bases respectively, with 9 bases between them. The CDR3 is made up of 15 amino acids. The CDR3 DNA follows: TGTGCCAGCAGCTTCCTTCCGAGCTCCTACAATGAGCAGTTCTTC. This codes for CASSFLPSSYNEQFF.

V gene TRBV3-1 combines with J gene TRBJ1-5, with D possibly being TRBD1 (6 bases). CDR3 length: 15 amino acids. V lost 4 bases, J lost 7 bases, and 17 bases lay in between. Germline CDR1 and CDR2: LGHDT and YNNKEL (reference sequence). The CDR3 coding sequence is TGTGCCAGCAGCCCTGCCAGGGGATATGGGCAGCCCCAGCATTTT. Translated: CASSPARGYGQPQHF.

This clonotype was found many times. V usage is TRBV7-2 and J usage is TRBJ2-7; maybe TRBD2 (6 bases). Deletions cut 0 bases from V and 2 bases from J, with 8 bases between. Germline assignment: CDR1 SGHTA and CDR2 FQGNSA. The CDR3 totals 14 residues. The DNA for the CDR3 is TGTGCCAGCAGCTTAGCTACGGGAGCCTACGAGCAGTACTTC. Translation: CASSLATGAYEQYF.

This chain's CDR3 is CASSNPLGLARGPDTQYF. In DNA, the CDR3 is TGTGCCAGCAGCAATCCCTTGGGGCTAGCGAGAGGTCCAGATACGCAGTATTTT. The gene calls are TRBV9 and TRBJ2-3; the D gene is possibly TRBD2 (6 bases). V was trimmed by 4 bases and J by 4 bases, leaving 25 bases between them. The CDR3 runs 18 residues. The germline V gene has CDR1 SGDLS and CDR2 YYNGEE.

This clonotype was counted a few times. This rearrangement joins TRBV6-2 or TRBV6-3 to TRBJ2-1; tentative D call: TRBD1 (6 bases). The CDR3 has 13 residues. Trimming shortened V by 8 bases and J by 0 bases, and 8 bases separated the two germline ends. From germline, CDR1 is MNHEY and CDR2 SVGEGT. For the CDR3, the DNA is TGTGCCAGCGGACAGAGCTCCTACAATGAGCAGTTCTTC. Protein: CASGQSSYNEQFF.

The rearrangement joins TRBV6-2 or TRBV6-3 to TRBJ2-5, with D tentatively TRBD1 (6 bases). The CDR3 is 16 amino acids. Trimming left V 6 bases short and J 3 bases short, with 20 bases between. CDR1 and CDR2 from the germline V gene are MNHEY and SVGEGT. CDR3 sequence reads: CASSPPPGHSEETQYF. The CDR3 coding sequence is TGTGCCAGCAGCCCTCCTCCGGGACACTCAGAAGAGACCCAGTACTTC.

This clonotype was observed a handful of times. This chain links TRBV6-1 with TRBJ2-7; the D is unclear. Germline V lookup: CDR1 MNHNS, CDR2 SASEGT. This CDR3 has 14 amino acids. V lost 0 bases to trimming and J lost 5 bases, with 11 bases between them. The CDR3 here is CASSEAQISHEQYF. The CDR3 DNA reads TGTGCCAGCAGTGAAGCGCAAATCAGCCACGAGCAGTACTTC.

In its sample, this clonotype was seen a few times. The junction shows a germline mismatch at one end, possibly a read error. The V gene is TRBV7-9, the J gene TRBJ2-6; no firm D call. Germline CDR1 is SEHNR and CDR2 is FQNEAQ (reference sequence). The CDR3 contains 13 residues. CDR3 sequence reads: CAGSFSGANVLTF. The CDR3 nucleotides read TGTGCCGGCAGCTTCTCCGGGGCCAACGTCCTGACTTTC. The whole variable domain, remainder taken from reference TRBV7-9 and TRBJ2-6, is DTGVSQNPRHKITKRGQNVTFRCDPISEHNRLYWYRQTLGQGPEFLTYFQNEAQLEKSRLLSDRFSAERPKGSFSTLEIQRTEQGDSAMYLCAGSFSGANVLTFGAGSRLTVL.

Ten or more counts support this clonotype. The rearrangement links TRBV5-4 to TRBJ2-3; the match to TRBD1 covers 10 bases. The CDR3 spans 15 residues. Germline CDR1 reads SGHNT; CDR2 reads YYREEE (reference sequence). J was trimmed by 3 bases and V by 1 base; bases with no gene match: 2. As DNA, the CDR3 is TGTGCCAGCAGCTTGCGACAGGGGGCGACAGATACGCAGTATTTT. Translating it yields CASSLRQGATDTQYF.

This CDR3 is CASSLGPGLHLHNYGYTF. As DNA, the CDR3 is TGTGCCAGCAGCTTGGGGCCGGGGTTACACCTTCACAACTATGGCTACACCTTC. The V and J genes are TRBV7-9 and TRBJ1-2; TRBD1 is a possible D gene (5 bases). V was pared by 3 bases and J by 2 bases, with 22 bases between. The germline gives CDR1 SEHNR, CDR2 FQNEAQ (reference sequence). The CDR3 is made up of 18 amino acids.

This clonotype was picked up many times. The V gene is TRBV7-9, the J gene TRBJ2-3, with D perhaps matching TRBD2 (5 bases). Germline CDR1 and CDR2: SEHNR and FQNEAQ (reference sequence). Trimming took 6 bases from V and 6 from J, leaving 19 bases between them. This CDR3 is 15 amino acids long. Here the CDR3 DNA reads TGTGCCAGCAGTTCCACTTGGGAGCAAGCTGATACGCAGTATTTT. Protein: CASSSTWEQADTQYF.

This clonotype was picked up many times. The genes are TRBV20-1 and TRBJ2-2; D is tentatively TRBD1 or TRBD2 (5 bases each). Deletions cut 5 bases from V and 0 bases from J, with 10 bases between. CDR3 length: 14 amino acids. Germline V CDR1 and CDR2: DFQATT, SNEGSKA (reference sequence). DNA of the CDR3: TGCAGTGCTTCAGGGAGTACGAACACCGGGGAGCTGTTTTTT. It codes for CSASGSTNTGELFF.

This clonotype was seen more than once but under ten times. V usage is TRBV7-2 and J usage is TRBJ1-1; D ambiguous. The V gene's germline CDR1 is SGHTA and CDR2 FQGNSA. This CDR3 comprises 10 residues. V was shortened by 10 bases and J by 8 bases, with 11 bases between the two germline ends. CDR3 residues: CAITEGEAFF. As DNA, the CDR3 is TGTGCCATAACCGAAGGGGAAGCTTTCTTT. Variable domain in full (rest from reference TRBV7-2 and TRBJ1-1): GAGVSQSPSNKVTEKGKDVELRCDPISGHTALYWYRQSLGQGLEFLIYFQGNSAPDKSGLPSDRFSAERTGGSVSTLTIQRTQQEDSAVYLCAITEGEAFFGQGTRLTVV.

The chain has TRBV9 and TRBJ2-2; 10 positions agree with TRBD2. J lost 5 bases, V lost 0 bases, and 7 bases had no gene match. Germline CDR1 and CDR2: SGDLS and YYNGEE. This CDR3 spans 17 amino acids. CDR3: CASSVEVSGRWTGELFF. CDR3 DNA sequence: TGTGCCAGCAGCGTAGAGGTTAGCGGGAGGTGGACCGGGGAGCTGTTTTTT.

This clonotype was seen a handful of times. The rearrangement uses TRBV20-1 and TRBJ2-7; 8 bases fit TRBD2. The CDR3 totals 15 residues. Trimming at V came to 4 bases and at J to 5 bases, leaving 13 bases not matched to a gene. The V gene's germline CDR1 is DFQATT and CDR2 SNEGSKA (reference sequence). In DNA form, the CDR3 reads TGCAGTGCTATTAGAACCGGCGGGAGGTTAGACGAGCAGTACTTC. As protein: CSAIRTGGRLDEQYF.

This clonotype was detected only a few times. The V call is TRBV11-2, the J call TRBJ1-5, with D hard to call. From germline, CDR1 is SGHAT and CDR2 FQNNGV. The CDR3 loop spans 13 amino acids. V lost 1 base, J lost 9 bases, and 10 bases lay in between. The CDR3 DNA follows: TGTGCCAGCAGCTTAGGGGTCTTATTGCCCCAGCATTTT. It specifies CASSLGVLLPQHF.

V is TRBV5-1 and J is TRBJ1-1; 10 nucleotides align to TRBD1. This CDR3 is 14 amino acids long. Trimming took 4 bases from V and 5 from J; bases not matched to a gene: 5. CDR1 is SGHRS, CDR2 YFSETQ, per germline. The CDR3 reads CASSPRQGATEAFF. In DNA form, the CDR3 reads TGCGCCAGCAGCCCAAGACAGGGGGCTACTGAAGCTTTCTTT.

The chain joins TRBV4-1 to TRBJ2-5; 8 positions agree with TRBD2. V was clipped by 4 bases and J by 7 bases; unmatched bases: 8. The CDR3 totals 14 residues. CDR1 and CDR2 from the germline V gene are MGHRA and YSYEKL. The CDR3 spells CASSRSGGTGTQYF. CDR3 nucleotides: TGCGCCAGCAGCCGGAGCGGGGGAACCGGGACCCAGTACTTC.

This clonotype was observed at least ten times. The chain employs TRBV7-9 and TRBJ1-1, with 7 bases that match TRBD1. The germline V gene has CDR1 SEHNR and CDR2 FQNEAQ (reference sequence). V trimming: 4 bases; J trimming: 3 bases; junction bases outside the gene matches: 14. This CDR3 has 17 amino acids. The CDR3 loop reads CASSSKQGGKGDTEAFF. CDR3 nucleotides: TGTGCCAGCAGCTCCAAGCAGGGGGGAAAGGGAGACACTGAAGCTTTCTTT.

The chain couples TRBV6-2 or TRBV6-3 to TRBJ2-7, with 13 nucleotides matching TRBD2. The CDR3 is 15 residues long. V shed 5 bases, J shed 1 base, and the junction held 2 bases outside the gene matches. The germline CDR1 and CDR2 sequences are MNHEY and SVGEGT. CDR3 coding DNA: TGTGCCAGCAGTCGGACTAGCGGGGGATCCTACGAGCAGTACTTC. This sequence encodes CASSRTSGGSYEQYF.

The chain is built from TRBV7-9 and TRBJ1-6; D gene uncertain. This CDR3 contains 15 residues. V was trimmed by 4 bases and J by 0 bases, leaving 7 bases between them. Germline loops: CDR1 SEHNR, CDR2 FQNEAQ (reference sequence). This CDR3 is CASSSTSSYNSPLHF. The DNA for the CDR3 is TGTGCCAGCAGCTCTACGAGCTCCTATAATTCACCCCTCCACTTT.

In its sample, this clonotype was seen many times. This chain joins TRBV9 and TRBJ1-1; D is unresolved. The V gene lost 4 bases and the J gene lost 3 bases, with 10 bases spanning the gap. Germline loops: CDR1 SGDLS, CDR2 YYNGEE. This CDR3 comprises 13 residues. CDR3: CASSPVPDTEAFF. The CDR3 DNA sequence: TGTGCCAGCAGCCCCGTACCTGACACTGAAGCTTTCTTT.

Only a few counts were recorded for this clonotype. The chain carries TRBV5-1 and TRBJ2-7, with D possibly being TRBD1 or TRBD2 (5 bases each). The CDR3 sequence is 15 residues long. Germline V gene data show CDR1 as SGHRS and CDR2 as YFSETQ. V was trimmed by 2 bases and J by 2 bases, leaving 14 bases between them. The CDR3 loop is CASSLSGGTAYEQYF. The CDR3 DNA reads TGCGCCAGCAGCTTATCAGGTGGGACCGCCTACGAGCAGTACTTC.

V is TRBV9 and J is TRBJ2-2; D is perhaps TRBD1 or TRBD2 (6 bases each). The CDR3 extends over 15 amino acids. Trimming cost V 0 bases and J 6 bases, with 12 bases left between them. Per the germline V gene, CDR1 is SGDLS and CDR2 is YYNGEE. The CDR3 loop is CASSVAGGGPGELFF. The CDR3, as DNA: TGTGCCAGCAGCGTAGCTGGAGGGGGGCCCGGGGAGCTGTTTTTT. Based on the CDR3 plus reference TRBV9 and TRBJ2-2, the full variable domain is DSGVTQTPKHLITATGQRVTLRCSPRSGDLSVYWYQQSLDQGLQFLIQYYNGEERAKGNILERFSAQQFPDLHSELNLSSLELGDSALYFCASSVAGGGPGELFFGEGSRLTVL.